The 17 T cell receptor beta chains below were found in one sample sequenced in a study of T cells in Graves' hyperthyroidism and ophthalmopathy. RNA transcripts were the template for amplifying TCR beta CDR3 regions. The HTBI set primed first-round TCR CDR3 RT-PCR. TCRdb independently ran MiXCR on the multiplex PCR reads; one entry per CDR3 protein. The sample carries some 490,000 distinct CDR3 sequences, 15% to 20% recorded once. The material sequenced was blood. The receptors were gathered from a woman aged 25-40 years with Graves' ophthalmopathy.

In its sample, this clonotype was seen many times. V gene TRBV12-3 or TRBV12-4 combines with J gene TRBJ1-1, with 9 nucleotides matching TRBD1. This CDR3 is 15 amino acids long. V lost 5 bases, J lost 1 base, and 5 bases stayed unmatched. Here the CDR3 reads CASSPGQGTNTEAFF. In nucleotides, the CDR3 is TGTGCCAGCAGTCCGGGACAGGGTACGAACACTGAAGCTTTCTTT.

This clonotype was counted ten times or more. The CDR3 is CASSMILGDRVSYEQYF. CDR3 DNA: TGTGCCAGCAGTATGATTCTTGGGGACAGGGTCTCCTACGAGCAGTACTTC. This chain joins TRBV27 and TRBJ2-7; the match to TRBD1 covers 9 bases. J lost 0 bases, V lost 5 bases, and 11 bases had no gene match. The CDR3 runs to 17 residues. In germline, CDR1 is MNHEY, CDR2 SMNVEV (reference sequence).

This rearrangement joins TRBV7-9 to TRBJ2-2; possible D gene TRBD2, 5 bases. V shed 7 bases and J shed 4 bases, with 16 bases lying between them. Germline V lookup: CDR1 SEHNR, CDR2 FQNEAQ (reference sequence). CDR3 length equals 15 residues. CDR3 in amino acids: CASILDPAGTGELFF. The DNA of the CDR3 is TGTGCCAGCATCCTCGACCCGGCGGGCACCGGGGAGCTGTTTTTT.

This clonotype was observed many times. This chain uses TRBV11-2 with TRBJ2-7; D is unclear. Germline V gives CDR1 SGHAT, CDR2 FQNNGV. This CDR3 comprises 14 residues. Trimming cost V 4 bases and J 5 bases, with 15 bases left between them. The CDR3 sequence is CASSSPSNLHEQYF. The CDR3 coding sequence is TGTGCCAGCAGCTCCCCTAGTAATCTCCACGAGCAGTACTTC.

This clonotype was detected ten times or more. This rearrangement joins TRBV4-1 to TRBJ1-5; 7 bases map to TRBD1. CDR3 length equals 17 residues. Losses at the gene ends were 1 base for V and 2 bases for J; bases not matched to a gene: 8. From germline, CDR1 is MGHRA and CDR2 YSYEKL. The CDR3 bases are TGCGCCAGCAGCCAAGGTCCCAGGGGGGGGGGCAATCAGCCCCAGCATTTT. Translated: CASSQGPRGGGNQPQHF.

This clonotype has more than one count but fewer than ten. This chain links TRBV6-5 with TRBJ1-3; D might be TRBD1 (5 bases). Germline loops: CDR1 MNHEY, CDR2 SVGAGI. Trimming pared 2 bases from V and 0 bases from J, leaving 14 bases between. This CDR3 has 17 amino acids. The CDR3 loop is CASSYEGAKSSGNTIYF. The CDR3 nucleotides read TGTGCCAGCAGTTACGAAGGGGCCAAGTCCTCTGGAAACACCATATATTTT.

This clonotype appeared many times. The chain has TRBV18 and TRBJ2-7; maybe TRBD1 (6 bases). Germline V lookup: CDR1 KGHSH, CDR2 LQKENI. This CDR3 contains 14 residues. V lost 3 bases and J lost 3, with 12 bases in between. CDR3: CASSPRNRDYEQYF. CDR3 nucleotide sequence: TGTGCCAGCTCACCTCGTAACAGGGACTACGAGCAGTACTTC.

This clonotype was counted at least ten times. This chain links TRBV11-2 with TRBJ2-1; 7 nucleotides match TRBD2. The junction had 11 bases not matched to a gene; V was cut back by 2 bases and J by 7 bases. Germline loops: CDR1 SGHAT, CDR2 FQNNGV. The CDR3 is 16 amino acids. The CDR3 sequence is CASSLLLSGGSNEQFF. CDR3 nucleotide sequence: TGTGCCAGCAGCTTACTCCTGTCGGGAGGATCGAATGAGCAGTTCTTC.

This clonotype has ten or more counts. The CDR3 coding sequence is TGTGCCAGCAGCTTAGACAGGGGTCAAGAGACCCAGTACTTC. This encodes CASSLDRGQETQYF. The gene calls are TRBV18 and TRBJ2-5, with TRBD1 matching 8 bases. Per the germline V gene, CDR1 is KGHSH and CDR2 is LQKENI. The CDR3 contains 14 residues. Trimming took 8 bases from V and 2 from J; bases not matched to a gene: 7.

The DNA for the CDR3 is TGTGCCAGCAGCCAAGAGGGTGCCTATGGCTACACCTTC. Its protein is CASSQEGAYGYTF. V usage is TRBV4-2 and J usage is TRBJ1-2; no definite D call. The CDR3 is made up of 13 amino acids. Germline CDR1 LGHNA, CDR2 YNFKEQ. V lost 0 bases to trimming and J lost 4 bases, with 6 bases between them.

The V call is TRBV25-1, the J call TRBJ1-4; TRBD1 is a possible D gene (5 bases). Germline assignment: CDR1 MGHDK and CDR2 SYGVNS. The CDR3 spans 12 residues. V was clipped by 6 bases and J by 13 bases, with 15 bases between them. CDR3 sequence: CASSWMTDGLFF. In DNA form, the CDR3 reads TGTGCCAGCAGCTGGATGACAGACGGACTGTTTTTT.

This clonotype has ten or more counts. The V call is TRBV7-9, the J call TRBJ1-1; no clear D. V lost 0 bases to trimming and J lost 6 bases, with 11 bases between them. In germline, CDR1 is SEHNR, CDR2 FQNEAQ (reference sequence). This CDR3 is built from 14 residues. In nucleotides, the CDR3 is TGTGCCAGCAGCTTAGCAGGAGTGAGCCCTGAAGCTTTCTTT. It specifies CASSLAGVSPEAFF.

In regard to this clonotype: It may be a read error: a sequence one base away is much more abundant. The chain combines TRBV5-4 with TRBJ2-7; D remains ambiguous. The CDR3 has 13 residues. The germline CDR1 and CDR2 sequences are SGHNT and YYREEE (reference sequence). CDR3 coding DNA: TGTGCCAGAAGCTTGGCCCCGGTCGACGAGCAGTACTTC. Amino acids: CARSLAPVDEQYF.

There are many counts of this clonotype. This rearrangement joins TRBV3-1 to TRBJ1-2; TRBD1 matches at 7 bases. The germline gives CDR1 LGHDT, CDR2 YNNKEL (reference sequence). Losses at the gene ends were 1 base for V and 8 bases for J; bases not matched to a gene: 16. The CDR3 length is 17 residues. CDR3 region: CASSQVWRVGGYYGYTF. CDR3 DNA: TGTGCCAGCAGCCAAGTGTGGAGGGTAGGGGGCTATTACGGCTACACCTTC.

This clonotype was counted between two and nine times. The V gene is TRBV27, the J gene TRBJ1-2; 11 bases are a match to TRBD1. The length of the CDR3 is 18 residues. The trim removed 5 bases at V and 8 bases at J, leaving 19 bases unmatched. Germline values: CDR1 MNHEY, CDR2 SMNVEV (reference sequence). The chain's CDR3 is CASSLFHGQGAQSIGYTF. In DNA, the CDR3 is TGTGCCAGCAGTCTATTTCACGGACAGGGGGCGCAAAGTATCGGCTACACCTTC.

The chain is built from TRBV4-3 and TRBJ2-1; D uncertain. This CDR3 contains 12 residues. The V gene's germline CDR1 is LGHNA and CDR2 YSLEER. Trimming removed 4 bases at V and 9 bases at J, with 10 bases between. The CDR3 nucleotides read TGCGCCAGCAGCCCCACGGATGGTGAGCAGTTCTTC. Protein: CASSPTDGEQFF.

This clonotype was found a few times. This chain connects TRBV29-1 to TRBJ2-1, with D possibly being TRBD1 (6 bases). From germline, CDR1 is SQVTM and CDR2 ANQGSEA. Trimming cost V 6 bases and J 10 bases, with 19 bases left between them. CDR3 length equals 13 residues. DNA for the CDR3: TGCAGCGTGGACACCCGGACAGATGCAGAGCAGTTCTTC. Translation: CSVDTRTDAEQFF.